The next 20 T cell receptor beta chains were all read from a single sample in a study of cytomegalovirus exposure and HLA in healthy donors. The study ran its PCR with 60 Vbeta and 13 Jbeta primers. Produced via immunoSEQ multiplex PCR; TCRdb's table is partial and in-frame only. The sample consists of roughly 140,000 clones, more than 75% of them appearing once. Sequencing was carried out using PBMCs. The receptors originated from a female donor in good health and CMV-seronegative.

CDR3 sequence (DNA): TGTGCCAGCGTGCCCGGGACTTTCAACACCGGGGAGCTGTTTTTT. Its translation is CASVPGTFNTGELFF. The chain combines TRBV28 with TRBJ2-2, with D possibly matching TRBD2 (6 bases). The germline V gene has CDR1 MDHEN and CDR2 SYDVKM. V lost 8 bases to trimming and J lost 2 bases, with 15 bases between them. This CDR3 region has 15 residues. The entire variable domain, with the rest obtained from reference TRBV28 and TRBJ2-2, is as follows: DVKVTQSSRYLVKRTGEKVFLECVQDMDHENMFWYRQDPGLGLRLIYFSYDVKMKEKGDIPEGYSVSREKKERFSLILESASTNQTSMYLCASVPGTFNTGELFFGEGSRLTVL.

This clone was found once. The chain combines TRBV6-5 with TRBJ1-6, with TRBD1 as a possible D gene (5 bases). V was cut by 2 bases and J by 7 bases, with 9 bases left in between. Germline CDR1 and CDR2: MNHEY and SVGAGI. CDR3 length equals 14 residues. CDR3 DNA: TGTGCCAGCAGTTACGTCAGGGTAAATTCACCCCTCCACTTT. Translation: CASSYVRVNSPLHF.

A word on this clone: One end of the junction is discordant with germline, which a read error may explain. The CDR3 region has the DNA TGTGCTAGCAGCTTCGGGACTAGCGGTAGCGACGAGCAGTACTTC. Translating it yields CASSFGTSGSDEQYF. The J gene is TRBJ2-7, the V gene TRBV7-7, with TRBD2 matching 11 bases. The germline V gene has CDR1 SSHAT and CDR2 FNYEAQ (reference sequence). The CDR3 spans 15 residues.

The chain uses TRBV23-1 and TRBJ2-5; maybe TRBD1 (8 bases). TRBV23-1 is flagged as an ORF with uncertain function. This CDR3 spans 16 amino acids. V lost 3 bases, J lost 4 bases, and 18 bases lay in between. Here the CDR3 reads CASSQPMDREGETQYF. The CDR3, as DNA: TGCGCCAGCAGTCAGCCTATGGACAGGGAGGGAGAGACCCAGTACTTC.

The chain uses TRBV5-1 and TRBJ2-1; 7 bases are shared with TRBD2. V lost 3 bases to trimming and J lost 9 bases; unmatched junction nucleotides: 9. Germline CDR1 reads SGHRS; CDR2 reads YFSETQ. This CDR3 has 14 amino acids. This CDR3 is CASSSGPGGAEQFF. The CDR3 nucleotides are TGCGCCAGCAGCTCTGGTCCGGGAGGTGCTGAGCAGTTCTTC.

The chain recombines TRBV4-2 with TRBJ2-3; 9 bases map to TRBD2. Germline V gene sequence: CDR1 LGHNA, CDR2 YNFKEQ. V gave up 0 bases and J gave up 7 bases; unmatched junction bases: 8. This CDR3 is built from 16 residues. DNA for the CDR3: TGTGCCAGCAGCCAAGATGCGGGGGGGACCACGCATACGCAGTATTTT. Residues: CASSQDAGGTTHTQYF.

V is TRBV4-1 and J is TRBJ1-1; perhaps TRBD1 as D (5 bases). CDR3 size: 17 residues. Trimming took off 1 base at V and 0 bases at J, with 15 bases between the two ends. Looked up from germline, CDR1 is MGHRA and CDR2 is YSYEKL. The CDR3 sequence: CASSQAGGGGLNTEAFF. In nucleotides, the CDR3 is TGCGCCAGCAGCCAAGCCGGTGGGGGGGGTCTGAACACTGAAGCTTTCTTT.

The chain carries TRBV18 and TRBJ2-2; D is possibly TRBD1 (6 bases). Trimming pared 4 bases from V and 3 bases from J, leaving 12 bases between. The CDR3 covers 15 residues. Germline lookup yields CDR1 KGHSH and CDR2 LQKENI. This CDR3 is CASSLKTGHTGELFF. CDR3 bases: TGTGCCAGCTCACTCAAGACAGGACACACCGGGGAGCTGTTTTTT.

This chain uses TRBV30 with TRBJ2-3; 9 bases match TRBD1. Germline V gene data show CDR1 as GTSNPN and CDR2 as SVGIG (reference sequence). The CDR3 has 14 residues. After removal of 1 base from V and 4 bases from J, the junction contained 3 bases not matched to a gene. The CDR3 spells CAWSATGGADTQYF. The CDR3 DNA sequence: TGTGCCTGGAGTGCGACAGGGGGAGCAGATACGCAGTATTTT.

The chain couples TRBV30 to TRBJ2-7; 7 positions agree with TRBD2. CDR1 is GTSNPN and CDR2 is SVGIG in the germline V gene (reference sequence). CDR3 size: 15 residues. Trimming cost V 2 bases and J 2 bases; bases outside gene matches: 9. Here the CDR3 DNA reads TGTGCCTGGAGTCCTGGAGCGGGGAGTGCCTACGAGCAGTACTTC. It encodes CAWSPGAGSAYEQYF.

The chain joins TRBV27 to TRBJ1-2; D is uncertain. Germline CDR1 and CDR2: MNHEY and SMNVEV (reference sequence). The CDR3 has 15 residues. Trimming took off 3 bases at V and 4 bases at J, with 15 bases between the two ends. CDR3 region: CASSFRGRSGYGYTF. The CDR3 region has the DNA TGTGCCAGCAGTTTCCGGGGAAGATCGGGCTATGGCTACACCTTC.

CDR3 protein: CASSHLGGLLSYEQYF. The CDR3 region has the DNA TGTGCCAGCAGCCACCTTGGTGGGCTTCTGTCCTACGAGCAGTACTTC. The chain recombines TRBV11-2 with TRBJ2-7; D remains ambiguous. Germline CDR1 reads SGHAT; CDR2 reads FQNNGV. Trimming took 5 bases from V and 1 from J, leaving 18 bases between them. There are 16 residues in the CDR3.

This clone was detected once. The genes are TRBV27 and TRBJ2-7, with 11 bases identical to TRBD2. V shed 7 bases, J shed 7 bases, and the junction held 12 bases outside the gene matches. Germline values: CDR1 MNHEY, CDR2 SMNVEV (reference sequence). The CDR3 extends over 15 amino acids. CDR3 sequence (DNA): TGTGCCAGCACCTCATTAGCGGGAGGGCCGTTTGAGCAGTACTTC. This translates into CASTSLAGGPFEQYF.

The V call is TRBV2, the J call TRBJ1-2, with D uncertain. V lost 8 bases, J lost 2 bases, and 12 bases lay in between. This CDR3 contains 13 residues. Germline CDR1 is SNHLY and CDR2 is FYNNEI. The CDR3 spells CASPPSENYGYTF. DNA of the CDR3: TGTGCCAGCCCCCCCAGTGAAAACTATGGCTACACCTTC.

CDR3 sequence reads: CASRGRLSTDTQYF. CDR3 in DNA: TGTGCCAGCAGGGGCAGGCTAAGCACAGATACGCAGTATTTT. The gene calls are TRBV2 and TRBJ2-3; D is undetermined. The V end was cut by 6 bases, the J end by 0 bases, with 10 bases between. Per germline, CDR1 SNHLY and CDR2 FYNNEI. The length of the CDR3 is 14 residues.

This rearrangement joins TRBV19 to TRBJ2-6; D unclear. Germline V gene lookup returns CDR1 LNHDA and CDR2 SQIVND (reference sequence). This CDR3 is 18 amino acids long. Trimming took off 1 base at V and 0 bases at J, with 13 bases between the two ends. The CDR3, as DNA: TGTGCCAGTAGTATAGGAAACATCCCCCGCTCTGGGGCCAACGTCCTGACTTTC. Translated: CASSIGNIPRSGANVLTF.

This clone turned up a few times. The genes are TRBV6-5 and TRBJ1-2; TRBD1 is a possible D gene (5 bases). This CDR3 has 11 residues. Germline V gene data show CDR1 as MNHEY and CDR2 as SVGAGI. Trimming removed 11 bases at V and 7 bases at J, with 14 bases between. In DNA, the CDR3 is TGTGCCTCCGGGGGGGTGGGTGGCTACACCTTC. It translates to CASGGVGGYTF.

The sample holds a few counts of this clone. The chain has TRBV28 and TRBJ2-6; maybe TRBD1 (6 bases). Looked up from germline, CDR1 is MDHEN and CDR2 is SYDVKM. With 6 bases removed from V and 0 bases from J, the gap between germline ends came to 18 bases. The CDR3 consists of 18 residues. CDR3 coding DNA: TGTGCCAGCAGCACAACAGGGAGACCTCTCTCTGGGGCCAACGTCCTGACTTTC. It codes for CASSTTGRPLSGANVLTF.

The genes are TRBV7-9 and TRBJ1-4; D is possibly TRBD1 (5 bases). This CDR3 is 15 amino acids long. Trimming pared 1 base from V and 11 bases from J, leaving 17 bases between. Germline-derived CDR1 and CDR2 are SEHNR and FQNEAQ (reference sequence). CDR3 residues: CASSLVMTELEKLFF. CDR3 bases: TGTGCCAGCAGCTTAGTCATGACAGAGCTCGAGAAACTGTTTTTT.

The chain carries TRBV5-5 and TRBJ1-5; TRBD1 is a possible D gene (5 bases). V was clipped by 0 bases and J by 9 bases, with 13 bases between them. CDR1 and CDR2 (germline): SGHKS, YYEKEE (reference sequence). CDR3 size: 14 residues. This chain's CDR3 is CASSLAGTQGPQHF. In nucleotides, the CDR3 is TGTGCCAGCAGCTTGGCAGGCACCCAGGGGCCCCAGCATTTT.